The 29 T cell receptor beta chains reported below all come from one sample, sequenced in a study of T cell repertoires in cytomegalovirus infection. TCRdb re-called the reads through MiXCR, storing one row per CDR3 protein. Seen here are roughly 280,000 distinct CDR3 sequences, approximately 22% observed once, and the top ten hold roughly 20%. The antigens for these receptors are not known. This specimen consisted of cultured PBMCs, obtained from culture after CMV antigen stimulation. Every receptor here comes from a human donor in good health (CMV status not recorded). Some clones in this sample may be carry-over from other donors' samples.

This chain joins TRBV14 and TRBJ1-2; D is undetermined. Germline V gene data show CDR1 as SGHDN and CDR2 as FVKESK. The ends were cut back, 0 bases at V and 8 bases at J, with 10 bases in the middle. This CDR3 spans 13 amino acids. CDR3 bases: TGTGCCAGCAGCCAAGATACCGGCCAGGGCTACACCTTC. It codes for CASSQDTGQGYTF.

At least ten counts were recorded for this clonotype. The chain combines TRBV7-9 with TRBJ2-4; D is uncertain. Germline assignment: CDR1 SEHNR and CDR2 FQNEAQ (reference sequence). V was shortened by 0 bases and J by 7 bases, with 13 bases between the two germline ends. The CDR3 runs to 15 residues. The CDR3 reads CASSLATDYANIQYF. CDR3 nucleotides: TGTGCCAGCAGCTTAGCCACAGATTACGCGAACATTCAGTACTTC. The full variable domain, in which reference TRBV7-9 and TRBJ2-4 provide the parts outside the CDR3, is DTGVSQNPRHKITKRGQNVTFRCDPISEHNRLYWYRQTLGQGPEFLTYFQNEAQLEKSRLLSDRFSAERPKGSFSTLEIQRTEQGDSAMYLCASSLATDYANIQYFGAGTRLSVL.

This clonotype has ten or more counts. V is TRBV7-4 and J is TRBJ1-4; no reliable D call. V was pared by 3 bases and J by 0 bases, with 20 bases between. Germline V CDR1 and CDR2: SGHVT, SQSDAQ. The CDR3 consists of 19 residues. CDR3: CASSLVMAASAATNEKLFF. In DNA form, the CDR3 reads TGTGCCAGCAGCTTGGTAATGGCAGCGAGTGCTGCAACTAATGAAAAACTGTTTTTT.

This clonotype was detected many times. The chain is built from TRBV7-9 and TRBJ2-7; D remains ambiguous. The length of the CDR3 is 13 residues. CDR1 SEHNR and CDR2 FQNEAQ come from the germline V gene (reference sequence). The ends were cut back, 2 bases at V and 4 bases at J, with 9 bases in the middle. The CDR3 is CASSLWGTYEQYF. The DNA of the CDR3 is TGTGCCAGCAGCTTATGGGGAACGTACGAGCAGTACTTC.

The rearrangement uses TRBV11-2 and TRBJ2-1; no firm D call. The CDR3 totals 16 residues. V was cut by 0 bases and J by 12 bases, with 21 bases left in between. Germline loops: CDR1 SGHAT, CDR2 FQNNGV. Written as DNA, the CDR3 is TGTGCCAGCAGCTTAGATGAAAACCAGATGGCTGGTGCGCAGTTCTTC. It specifies CASSLDENQMAGAQFF. Based on the CDR3 plus reference TRBV11-2 and TRBJ2-1, the full variable domain is EAGVAQSPRYKIIEKRQSVAFWCNPISGHATLYWYQQILGQGPKLLIQFQNNGVVDDSQLPKDRFSAERLKGVDSTLKIQPAKLEDSAVYLCASSLDENQMAGAQFFGPGTRLTVL.

The chain employs TRBV7-2 and TRBJ2-7; no definite D call. Germline CDR1 reads SGHTA; CDR2 reads FQGNSA. CDR3 size: 14 residues. Trimming stripped 4 bases from V and 0 bases from J, with 10 bases between. In DNA form, the CDR3 reads TGTGCCAGCAGCTCCTTCGCACCCTCCTACGAGCAGTACTTC. This gives the protein CASSSFAPSYEQYF.

To note about this clonotype: The junction shows a germline mismatch at one end, possibly a read error. The chain carries TRBV5-4 and TRBJ2-1; TRBD2 matches 13 bases. Per the germline V gene, CDR1 is SGHNT and CDR2 is YYREEE (reference sequence). The CDR3 consists of 17 residues. The CDR3 DNA sequence: TGTGCCGGCAGCCCAGGACTAGCGGGAGATGTCTACAATGAGCAGTTCTTC. Translating it yields CAGSPGLAGDVYNEQFF.

This clonotype was counted only a few times. This chain connects TRBV12-3 or TRBV12-4 to TRBJ1-4; D possibly corresponds to TRBD1 (6 bases). The CDR3 spans 13 residues. V lost 2 bases and J lost 8, with 9 bases in between. In nucleotides, the CDR3 is TGTGCCAGCAGTTTAAAGGGGGACGAAAAACTGTTTTTT. Protein: CASSLKGDEKLFF.

The table lists this clonotype with many counts. V is TRBV28 and J is TRBJ1-1; D unresolved. The V end was cut by 7 bases, the J end by 1 base, with 13 bases between. CDR1 and CDR2 from the germline V gene are MDHEN and SYDVKM. The CDR3 has 14 amino acids. The CDR3 sequence is CASTPPTENTEAFF. The CDR3 DNA sequence: TGTGCCAGCACCCCGCCGACGGAGAACACTGAAGCTTTCTTT.

This clonotype was seen more than once but under ten times. The rearrangement uses TRBV14 and TRBJ1-5; unclear D gene. The V end was cut by 4 bases, the J end by 5 bases, with 9 bases between. This CDR3 is built from 13 residues. The germline V gene encodes CDR1 SGHDN and CDR2 FVKESK. The CDR3 spells CASSPSEYQPQHF. The CDR3, as DNA: TGTGCCAGCAGCCCCTCGGAATATCAGCCCCAGCATTTT.

The chain is built from TRBV12-3 or TRBV12-4 and TRBJ2-2; D remains unclear. V lost 3 bases and J lost 3, with 11 bases in between. The CDR3 is 15 residues long. The CDR3 loop is CASSLNGLYTGELFF. The CDR3 nucleotides read TGTGCCAGCAGTTTGAACGGGTTGTACACCGGGGAGCTGTTTTTT.

The V and J genes are TRBV12-5 and TRBJ2-1; 7 nucleotides match TRBD2. The CDR3 has 13 residues. The germline V gene encodes CDR1 LGHNT and CDR2 FRNRAP. V shed 7 bases and J 8 bases; nucleotides not matched to a gene: 8. The CDR3 nucleotides are TGTGCTAGTGTAGCGGCAGGGAGGGATGAGCAGTTCTTC. Translation gives CASVAAGRDEQFF.

This clonotype was observed a handful of times. The rearrangement joins TRBV5-6 to TRBJ2-7; D call uncertain. The CDR3 contains 15 residues. V gave up 0 bases and J gave up 1 base, with 11 bases separating them. Germline lookup yields CDR1 SGHDT and CDR2 YYEEEE. This CDR3 is CASSLARKQSYEQYF. The CDR3, as DNA: TGTGCCAGCAGCTTGGCCCGAAAACAGTCCTACGAGCAGTACTTC.

CDR3 DNA: TGCAGTGCTCCGACAGGGACCTACGAGCAGTACTTC. Translating gives CSAPTGTYEQYF. The chain uses TRBV20-1 and TRBJ2-7; the match to TRBD1 covers 7 bases. Germline V lookup: CDR1 DFQATT, CDR2 SNEGSKA (reference sequence). There are 12 residues in the CDR3. J was trimmed by 2 bases and V by 5 bases; bases with no gene match: 3.

This chain joins TRBV24-1 and TRBJ2-5; tentatively, D is TRBD2 (5 bases). This CDR3 is built from 17 residues. V lost 1 base and J lost 7, with 21 bases in between. The germline V gene has CDR1 KGHDR and CDR2 SFDVKD. The CDR3 protein is CATSDFPQAEAAGTQYF. In nucleotides, the CDR3 is TGTGCCACCAGTGATTTTCCCCAGGCAGAGGCGGCGGGGACCCAGTACTTC.

This clonotype was found a few times. This chain connects TRBV20-1 to TRBJ2-7, with 8 nucleotides matching TRBD2. Trimming removed 7 bases from V and 0 bases from J; junction bases left unmatched: 5. CDR1 and CDR2 (germline): DFQATT, SNEGSKA (reference sequence). The CDR3 is made up of 13 amino acids. CDR3 nucleotide sequence: TGCAGTGGGACTAGCCCATCCTCCTACGAGCAGTACTTC. This codes for CSGTSPSSYEQYF.

Many counts were recorded for this clonotype. The chain couples TRBV7-2 to TRBJ2-5; 9 nucleotides match TRBD2. CDR3 length equals 17 residues. Germline values: CDR1 SGHTA, CDR2 FQGNSA. Germline trimming cut 1 base from V and 2 bases from J; bases unmatched to any gene: 8. CDR3 bases: TGTGCCAGCAGCTTAGTCTGGGCGGGAGGGGGTCAAGAGACCCAGTACTTC. Translated: CASSLVWAGGGQETQYF. The entire variable domain, with the rest obtained from reference TRBV7-2 and TRBJ2-5, is as follows: GAGVSQSPSNKVTEKGKDVELRCDPISGHTALYWYRQSLGQGLEFLIYFQGNSAPDKSGLPSDRFSAERTGGSVSTLTIQRTQQEDSAVYLCASSLVWAGGGQETQYFGPGTRLLVL.

This clonotype was picked up many times. The gene calls are TRBV7-2 and TRBJ2-3, with unresolved D. The CDR3 runs to 14 residues. V lost 0 bases to trimming and J lost 1 base, with 5 bases between them. Germline CDR1 and CDR2: SGHTA and FQGNSA. DNA of the CDR3: TGTGCCAGCAGCTTAGCCTCAGGCACAGATACGCAGTATTTT. As protein: CASSLASGTDTQYF.

This clonotype was counted between two and nine times. The chain has TRBV6-1 and TRBJ2-1; 9 nucleotides match TRBD2. Germline V gene lookup returns CDR1 MNHNS and CDR2 SASEGT. V was clipped by 3 bases and J by 9 bases; unmatched bases: 9. The CDR3 runs to 15 residues. CDR3 nucleotides: TGTGCCAGCAGTGAGTTGGCGGGAGGGCCCAGTGAGCAGTTCTTC. Amino acid sequence: CASSELAGGPSEQFF.

The chain has TRBV7-2 and TRBJ2-1, with TRBD1 matching over 10 bases. CDR3 size: 16 residues. V shed 4 bases and J 8 bases; nucleotides not matched to a gene: 11. Germline values: CDR1 SGHTA, CDR2 FQGNSA. CDR3 sequence: CASSSLGTGVWDEQFF. The DNA of the CDR3 is TGTGCCAGCAGCTCTCTGGGGACAGGGGTCTGGGATGAGCAGTTCTTC.

This clonotype came up a few times. This rearrangement joins TRBV7-2 to TRBJ2-1; D is perhaps TRBD1 (6 bases). Looked up from germline, CDR1 is SGHTA and CDR2 is FQGNSA. V lost 1 base and J lost 8, with 12 bases in between. This CDR3 is 14 amino acids long. The CDR3 coding sequence is TGTGCCAGCAGCTTAGATACAGGGCGGGATGAGCAGTTCTTC. Translation: CASSLDTGRDEQFF. The full variable domain, completed using reference TRBV7-2 and TRBJ2-1, is GAGVSQSPSNKVTEKGKDVELRCDPISGHTALYWYRQSLGQGLEFLIYFQGNSAPDKSGLPSDRFSAERTGGSVSTLTIQRTQQEDSAVYLCASSLDTGRDEQFFGPGTRLTVL.

This clonotype has a count of ten or more. V gene TRBV7-8 combines with J gene TRBJ1-2; 10 bases are shared with TRBD1. The V segment lost 4 bases and the J segment 8 bases; nucleotides outside the gene matches: 7. The CDR3 runs to 14 residues. CDR1 is SGHVS, CDR2 FQNEAQ, per germline. The CDR3, as DNA: TGTGCCAGCAGCTCGGGGACAGGGGCAGTCGGCTACACCTTC. This translates into CASSSGTGAVGYTF.

This clonotype showed up many times. The gene calls are TRBV7-8 and TRBJ1-1; TRBD1 matches at 9 bases. The germline CDR1 and CDR2 sequences are SGHVS and FQNEAQ. The ends lost 5 bases at V and 1 base at J; junction bases unmatched: 5. This CDR3 comprises 15 residues. The CDR3, as DNA: TGTGCCAGCAGCCCGCGGGGACAGGGGAACACTGAAGCTTTCTTT. Its protein is CASSPRGQGNTEAFF.

This clonotype was seen only a few times. This sequence joins TRBV15 and TRBJ1-2; D unclear. This CDR3 has 16 residues. V was shortened by 0 bases and J by 7 bases, with 18 bases between the two germline ends. CDR1 is LNHNV, CDR2 YYDKDF, per germline (reference sequence). The CDR3 DNA reads as TGTGCCACCAGCAGAGATGTTTCGAGCAGGAATAGTGGCTACACCTTC. Amino acid sequence: CATSRDVSSRNSGYTF.

This clonotype has a handful of counts. The chain couples TRBV27 to TRBJ1-5; D is undetermined. Germline CDR1 and CDR2: MNHEY and SMNVEV (reference sequence). V lost 1 base and J 3 bases, leaving 7 bases between the germline ends. The CDR3 is 14 residues long. The CDR3 reads CASSLLSVNQPQHF. CDR3 in DNA: TGTGCCAGCAGTTTATTGTCAGTCAATCAGCCCCAGCATTTT.

This clonotype was counted at least ten times. The chain combines TRBV12-3 or TRBV12-4 with TRBJ2-2; 9 positions match TRBD2. The CDR3 is made up of 17 amino acids. Trimming cost V 3 bases and J 7 bases; bases outside gene matches: 12. The CDR3 DNA reads as TGTGCCAGCAGTTTTCTCGGGACTAGCAAGGTTCACGGGGAGCTGTTTTTT. Amino acid sequence: CASSFLGTSKVHGELFF.

This clonotype was counted only a few times. The chain has TRBV14 and TRBJ2-3, with D perhaps matching TRBD2 (5 bases). V was pared by 1 base and J by 4 bases, with 9 bases between. This CDR3 region has 14 residues. In germline, CDR1 is SGHDN, CDR2 FVKESK. The CDR3 is CASSQGGIADTQYF. In DNA, the CDR3 is TGTGCCAGCAGCCAAGGAGGGATCGCAGATACGCAGTATTTT.

The V call is TRBV27, the J call TRBJ1-5, with D hard to call. The germline V gene encodes CDR1 MNHEY and CDR2 SMNVEV (reference sequence). V was pared by 0 bases and J by 7 bases, with 16 bases between. The CDR3 covers 16 residues. This CDR3 is CASSLSGQIRRQPQHF. CDR3 DNA sequence: TGTGCCAGCAGTTTATCGGGCCAGATCCGAAGACAGCCCCAGCATTTT.

The chain carries TRBV9 and TRBJ2-5; D is ambiguous. The V gene lost 0 bases and the J gene lost 7 bases, with 7 bases spanning the gap. CDR1 is SGDLS, CDR2 YYNGEE, per germline. The CDR3 covers 12 residues. The CDR3 bases are TGTGCCAGCAGCGTAGGAGCAGGGACCCAGTACTTC. Protein: CASSVGAGTQYF.